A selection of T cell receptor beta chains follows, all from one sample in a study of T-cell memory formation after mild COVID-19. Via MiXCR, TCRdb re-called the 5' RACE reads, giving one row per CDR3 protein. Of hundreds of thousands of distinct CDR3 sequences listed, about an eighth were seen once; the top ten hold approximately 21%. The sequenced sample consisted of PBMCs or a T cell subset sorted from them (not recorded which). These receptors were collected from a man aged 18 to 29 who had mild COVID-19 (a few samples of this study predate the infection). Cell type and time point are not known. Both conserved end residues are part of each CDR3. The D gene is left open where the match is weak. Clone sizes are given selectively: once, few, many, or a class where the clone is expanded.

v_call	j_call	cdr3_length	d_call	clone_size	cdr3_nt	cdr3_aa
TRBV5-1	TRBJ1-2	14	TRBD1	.	TGCGCCAGCAGCTTGGCGGGACAGAACTATGGCTACACCTTC	CASSLAGQNYGYTF
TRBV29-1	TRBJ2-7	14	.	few	TGCAGCGTTGAAGCCCGAGGGACCTACTACGAGCAGTACTTC	CSVEARGTYYEQYF
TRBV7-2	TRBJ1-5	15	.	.	TGTGCCAGCAGCCCCGGACTTACGGGCAATCAGCCCCAGCATTTT	CASSPGLTGNQPQHF
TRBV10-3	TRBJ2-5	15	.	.	TGTGCCATCACCCGAGGACAGTCCATACGGGAGACCCAGTACTTC	CAITRGQSIRETQYF
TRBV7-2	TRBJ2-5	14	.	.	TGTGCCAGCAGCTTAAACTATGCCGCAGAGACCCAGTACTTC	CASSLNYAAETQYF
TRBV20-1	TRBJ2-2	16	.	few	TGCAGTGCTAGAGCAGGGGGGGGCTGGAACACCGGGGAGCTGTTTTTT	CSARAGGGWNTGELFF
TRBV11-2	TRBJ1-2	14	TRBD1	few	TGTGCCAGCAGCCGGGACAGTCATAACTATGGCTACACCTTC	CASSRDSHNYGYTF
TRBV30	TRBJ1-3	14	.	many	TGTGCCTGGAGTCCAGACAACTCTGGAAACACCATATATTTT	CAWSPDNSGNTIYF
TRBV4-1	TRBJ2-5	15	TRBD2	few	TGCGCCAGCAGCCTCTCGGGGGGGCGCGGGGAGACCCAGTACTTC	CASSLSGGRGETQYF
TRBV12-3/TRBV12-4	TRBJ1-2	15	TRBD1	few	TGTGCCAGCAGTTTAGGTTTGGCAGGGGGCTTTGGCTACACCTTC	CASSLGLAGGFGYTF
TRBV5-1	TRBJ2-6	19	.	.	TGCGCCAGCAGCTTGTTCCGGGACGGAGTCCAATTTGGGGCCAACGTCCTGACTTTC	CASSLFRDGVQFGANVLTF
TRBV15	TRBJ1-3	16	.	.	TGTGCCACCAGCAGAGATCTGCTAGCCCGGCAGGGCACCATATATTTT	CATSRDLLARQGTIYF
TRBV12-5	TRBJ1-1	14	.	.	TGTGCTAGTGGTTTGAGCAGGGGAGACACTGAAGCTTTCTTT	CASGLSRGDTEAFF
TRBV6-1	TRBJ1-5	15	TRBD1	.	TGTGCCAGCAGTGGCCCGCGGACAGGCGGACAGCCCCAGCATTTT	CASSGPRTGGQPQHF
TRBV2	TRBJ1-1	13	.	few	TGTGCCACCAATTCCGGGGGGGCGGTTGCGGCTTTCTTT	CATNSGGAVAAFF
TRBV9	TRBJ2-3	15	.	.	TGTGCCAGCAGCGTAGACGGAGCGCTCACAGATACGCAGTATTTT	CASSVDGALTDTQYF
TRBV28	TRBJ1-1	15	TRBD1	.	TGTGCCAGCAGCGACGACAGGGTGTTTCACACTGAAGCTTTCTTT	CASSDDRVFHTEAFF
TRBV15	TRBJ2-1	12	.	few	TGTGCCACCACCCCGGTGAAAGGTGAGCAGTTCTTC	CATTPVKGEQFF
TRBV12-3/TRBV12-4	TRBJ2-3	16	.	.	TGTGCCAGCAGTTTAGTAGCCCAGGTTAGCACAGATACGCAGTATTTT	CASSLVAQVSTDTQYF
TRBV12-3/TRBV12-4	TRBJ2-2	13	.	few	TGTGCCAGCAGTTTTACAGGGACCGGGGAGCTGTTTTTT	CASSFTGTGELFF
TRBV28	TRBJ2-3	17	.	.	TGTGCCAGCAGTTTACAGGACGGGCGCTCTAGCACAGATACGCAGTATTTT	CASSLQDGRSSTDTQYF
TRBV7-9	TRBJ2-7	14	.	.	TGTGCCAGCAGCTTAGGGGGACGATTCTACGAGCAGTACTTC	CASSLGGRFYEQYF
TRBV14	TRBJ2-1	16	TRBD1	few	TGTGCCAGCAGAAGGACAGGGCAAAGCTCCTACAATGAGCAGTTCTTC	CASRRTGQSSYNEQFF
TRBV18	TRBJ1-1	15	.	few	TGTGCCAGCTCACCAAGGTCACAGCGGAACACTGAAGCTTTCTTT	CASSPRSQRNTEAFF
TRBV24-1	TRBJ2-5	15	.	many	TGTGCCACCAGTGACGCTTCACAGGGTAAAGAGACCCAGTACTTC	CATSDASQGKETQYF
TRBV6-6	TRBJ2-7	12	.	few	TGTGCCAGCGCGGCGGGTTCGTACGAGCAGTACTTC	CASAAGSYEQYF
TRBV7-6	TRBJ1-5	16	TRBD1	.	TGTGCCAGCAGCTTAGGAACCGGGACAGCCAATCAGCCCCAGCATTTT	CASSLGTGTANQPQHF
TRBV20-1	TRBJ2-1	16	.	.	TGCAGTGCTGGGCGCCTACGACGGATCGTACGGAATGAGCAGTTCTTC	CSAGRLRRIVRNEQFF
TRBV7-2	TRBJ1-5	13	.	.	TGTGCCAGCAGCTTCAGGGTCAATCAGCCCCAGCATTTT	CASSFRVNQPQHF
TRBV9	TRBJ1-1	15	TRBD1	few	TGTGCCAGCAGCCCAAGACAGGGGGCCGTGACTGAAGCTTTCTTT	CASSPRQGAVTEAFF
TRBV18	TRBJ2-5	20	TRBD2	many	TGTGCCAGCTCACCCCTCTATCGGAGACGTAGCGGGGGGTCCCAAGAGACCCAGTACTTC	CASSPLYRRRSGGSQETQYF
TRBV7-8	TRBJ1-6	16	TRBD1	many	TGTGCCAGCAGGGGGGACAGGGAGTCCTATAATTCACCCCTCCACTTT	CASRGDRESYNSPLHF
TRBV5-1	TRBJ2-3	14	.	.	TGCGCCAGCAGCCCGGGACTGAGGGGAGATACGCAGTATTTT	CASSPGLRGDTQYF
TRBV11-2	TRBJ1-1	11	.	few	TGTGCCAGCAGCTCCAGGAGAAGGGCTTTCTTT	CASSSRRRAFF
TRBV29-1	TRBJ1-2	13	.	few	TGCAGCGTTGTGACAGCTGTCTTGGGGGGCTACACCTTC	CSVVTAVLGGYTF
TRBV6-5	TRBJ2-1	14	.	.	TGTGCCAGCAGTTACGGGACGGCCTACAATGAGCAGTTCTTC	CASSYGTAYNEQFF
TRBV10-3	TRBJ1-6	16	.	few	TGTGCCATCAGTGAAGGCTTAGGGCAGGCAGAGTCACCCCTCCACTTT	CAISEGLGQAESPLHF
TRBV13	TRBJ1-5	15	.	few	TGTGCCAGCAGCTTAGGGGGACGGACCGGACGTCCCCAGCATTTT	CASSLGGRTGRPQHF
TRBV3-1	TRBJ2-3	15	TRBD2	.	TGTGCCAGCAGCCAAGATGGGGGGGTCACAGATACGCAGTATTTT	CASSQDGGVTDTQYF
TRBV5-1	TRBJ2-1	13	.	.	TGCGCCAGCAGCTTGGGTATAGGCGATGAGCAGTTCTTC	CASSLGIGDEQFF
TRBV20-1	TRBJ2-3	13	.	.	TGCAGTGCTCACCGGGAGATCACAGATACGCAGTATTTT	CSAHREITDTQYF
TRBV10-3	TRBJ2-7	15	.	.	TGTGCCATCAGGGACGGTGGGGTGGGGTACGACGAGCAGTACTTC	CAIRDGGVGYDEQYF
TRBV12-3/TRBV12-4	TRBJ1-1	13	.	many	TGTGCCAGCAGCTTACAGGGGAACACTGAAGCTTTCTTT	CASSLQGNTEAFF